Below, one TCR beta chain is given with its context. These data belong to a study of OX40 agonist ivuxolimab in advanced cancers. The table came from immunoSEQ multiplex PCR; TCRdb's copy has only in-frame clones and leaves some out. The repertoire holds about 140,000 clones, with 90% as singletons. The clonotype originates from an adult with an advanced solid tumor such as melanoma, head and neck, liver or kidney cancer. The material was CD4+ or CD8+ T cells sorted from blood, obtained in a trial of the OX40 agonist ivuxolimab.

The DNA for the CDR3 is TGTGCCAGCAGTTACTCGCAGGTAGCCACAGATACGCAGTATTTT. As protein: CASSYSQVATDTQYF. The chain couples TRBV6-5 to TRBJ2-3; D not certain. CDR3 length equals 15 residues. Per germline, CDR1 MNHEY and CDR2 SVGAGI. V lost 0 bases to trimming and J lost 2 bases, with 9 bases between them.